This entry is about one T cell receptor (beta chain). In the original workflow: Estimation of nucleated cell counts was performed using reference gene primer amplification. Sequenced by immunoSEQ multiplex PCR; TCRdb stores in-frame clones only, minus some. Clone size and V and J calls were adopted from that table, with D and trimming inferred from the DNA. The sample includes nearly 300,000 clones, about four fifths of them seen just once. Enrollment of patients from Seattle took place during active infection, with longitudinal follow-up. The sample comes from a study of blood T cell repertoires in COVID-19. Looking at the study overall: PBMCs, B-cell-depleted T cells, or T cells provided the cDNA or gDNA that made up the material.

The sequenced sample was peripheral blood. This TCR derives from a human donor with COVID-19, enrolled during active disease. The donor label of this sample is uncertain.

CDR3 DNA sequence: TGTGCCAGCAGCCGCAGACAGGAGCTTAATGAAAAACTGTTTTTT. This gives the protein CASSRRQELNEKLFF. This chain joins TRBV3-1 (or the pseudogene TRBV3-2) and TRBJ1-4, with a tentative D call TRBD1 (6 bases). Germline loops: CDR1 LGHDT, CDR2 YNNKEL (reference sequence). V was clipped by 4 bases and J by 4 bases, with 13 bases between them. This CDR3 has 15 residues.